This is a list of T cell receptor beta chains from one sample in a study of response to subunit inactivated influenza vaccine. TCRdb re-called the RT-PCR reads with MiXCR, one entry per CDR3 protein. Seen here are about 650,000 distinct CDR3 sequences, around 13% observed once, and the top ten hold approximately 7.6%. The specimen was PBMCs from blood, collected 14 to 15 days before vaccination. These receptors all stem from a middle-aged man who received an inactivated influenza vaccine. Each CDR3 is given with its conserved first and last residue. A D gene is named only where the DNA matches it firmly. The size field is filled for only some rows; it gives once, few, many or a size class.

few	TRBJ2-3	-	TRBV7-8	TGTGCCAGCAGCTTAGAACCAGGAACGCAGTATTTT	CASSLEPGTQYF
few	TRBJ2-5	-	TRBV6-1	TGTGCCAGCCTCGGGCCTAGCAGAGAGACCCAGTACTTC	CASLGPSRETQYF
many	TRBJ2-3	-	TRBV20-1	TGCAGTGCTCTACGGACAGTGGGAACAGATACGCAGTATTTT	CSALRTVGTDTQYF
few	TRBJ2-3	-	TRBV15	TGTGCCACCAGCAGAGTCCGCAGCCCAGATACGCAGTATTTT	CATSRVRSPDTQYF
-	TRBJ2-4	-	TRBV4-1	TGCGCCAGCAGCCAAGTCGGCCTGGGCAAAAACATTCAGTACTTC	CASSQVGLGKNIQYF
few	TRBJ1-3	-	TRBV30	TGTGCCTGGGCCGGTGGGGTGCCTGGAAACACCATATATTTT	CAWAGGVPGNTIYF
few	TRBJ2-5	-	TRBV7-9	TGTGCCAGCAGCAAAACATCCGCAGGTTATGGGACCCAGTACTTC	CASSKTSAGYGTQYF
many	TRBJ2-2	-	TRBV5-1	TGCGCCAGCAGCTTCGGTTCTACGAACACCGGGGAGCTGTTTTTT	CASSFGSTNTGELFF
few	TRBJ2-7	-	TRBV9	TGTGCCAGCAGCGCTCAAGAAAACTACGAGCAGTACTTC	CASSAQENYEQYF
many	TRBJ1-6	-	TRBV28	TGTGCCAGTGATAGATCGCCGAATTCACCCCTCCACTTT	CASDRSPNSPLHF
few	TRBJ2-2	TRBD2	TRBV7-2	TGTGCCAGCAGCTGGATCGGGAGGCTTGGCACCGGGGAGCTGTTTTTT	CASSWIGRLGTGELFF
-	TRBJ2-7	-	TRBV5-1	TGCGCCAGCAGCTTGGAGGGTAGGGGGTTTTACGAGCAGTACTTC	CASSLEGRGFYEQYF
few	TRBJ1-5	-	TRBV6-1	TGTGCCAGCAGTGGGGGTCAGAATCAGCCCCAGCATTTT	CASSGGQNQPQHF
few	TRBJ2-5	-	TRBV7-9	TGTGCCAGCAGCTCAACCGTAGAGACCCAGTACTTC	CASSSTVETQYF
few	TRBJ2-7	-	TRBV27	TGTGCCAGCACCCCACAGGGCCCCTACGAGCAGTACTTC	CASTPQGPYEQYF
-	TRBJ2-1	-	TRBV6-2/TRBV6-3	TGTGCCAGCAGTTACCCGGGGGTGGCCTACAATGAGCAGTTCTTC	CASSYPGVAYNEQFF
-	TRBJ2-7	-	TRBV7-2	TGTGCCAGCAGCCCATATGTGGGGGGTTCCTACGAGCAGTACTTC	CASSPYVGGSYEQYF
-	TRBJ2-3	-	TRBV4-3	TGCGCCAGCAGCCAGGTACCGCAGGGATATAGAGATACGCAGTATTTT	CASSQVPQGYRDTQYF
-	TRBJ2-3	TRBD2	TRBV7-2	TGTGCCAGCAGCTCGTTTAGAGCGGGAGGAGCGCAGTATTTT	CASSSFRAGGAQYF